One and the same sample provided the 25 T cell receptor beta chains below, sequenced in a study of CXCR3-negative and CXCR3-positive naive CD8 T cells. No antigens are known for them. TRB cDNA was prepared as libraries by UMI-labeled 5' RACE. Reanalyzing the 5' RACE reads, TCRdb keeps one entry per CDR3 protein, without DNA. The sample features approximately 89,000 distinct CDR3 sequences, with roughly 0.48% in its top ten. Study-wide results and limits: Naive CXCR3-positive cells had TRB CDR3s more hydrophobic than those of CXCR3-negative naive cells.

Material for sequencing was naive CXCR3+ CD8+ T cells from blood. The sample's subset: CD45RO-CCR7+CD27+CD95- naive CD8+ T cells expressing CXCR3 (TNR3+). These receptors were obtained from a human donor in good health. Some clones in this sample may be carry-over from other donors' samples.

CDR3 in amino acids: CASSFAGVRELFF. The chain links TRBV7-2 to TRBJ2-2. Germline CDR1 and CDR2: SGHTA and FQGNSA. The CDR3 is 13 amino acids.

This chain connects TRBV6-2 or TRBV6-3 to TRBJ1-1. Germline CDR1 and CDR2: MNHEY and SVGEGT. The length of the CDR3 is 15 residues. CDR3 sequence: CASSYSSRRVTEAFF.

The V and J genes are TRBV4-1 and TRBJ2-1; TCRdb designates TRBD1, a call that cannot be tested without DNA. Germline assignment: CDR1 MGHRA and CDR2 YSYEKL. CDR3 length: 13 residues. CDR3 sequence: CASSKPDGQGLFF.

V gene TRBV29-1 combines with J gene TRBJ1-5. CDR3 size: 15 residues. Germline CDR1 is SQVTM and CDR2 is ANQGSEA. CDR3 amino acids: CSVHNKDRSNQPQHF.

This rearrangement joins TRBV6-5 to TRBJ2-7; absent DNA, TCRdb's TRBD2 call cannot be checked. Germline V CDR1 and CDR2: MNHEY, SVGAGI. CDR3 length: 15 residues. Here the CDR3 reads CASSKGLAGGYEQYF.

V is TRBV28 and J is TRBJ2-5. CDR1 MDHEN and CDR2 SYDVKM come from the germline V gene. This CDR3 contains 13 residues. CDR3: CASRRNLGETQYF.

The chain combines TRBV20-1 with TRBJ1-2. The CDR3 is 14 residues long. The V gene's germline CDR1 is DFQATT and CDR2 SNEGSKA (reference sequence). CDR3 sequence reads: CSARDGDFNYGYTF.

The CDR3 spells CSVEDPDGTGGGETQYF. This sequence joins TRBV29-1 and TRBJ2-5; TCRdb indicates TRBD1, and absent DNA this call remains unverified. Per germline, CDR1 SQVTM and CDR2 ANQGSEA. There are 17 residues in the CDR3.

This sequence joins TRBV15 and TRBJ1-5; TCRdb proposes TRBD1, but this gene call is untestable without DNA. The CDR3 runs 15 residues. Germline CDR1 LNHNV, CDR2 YYDKDF (reference sequence). The CDR3 reads CATSGDRGRFQPQHF. The full variable domain, with the rest looked up from reference TRBV15 and TRBJ1-5, is DAMVIQNPRYQVTQFGKPVTLSCSQTLNHNVMYWYQQKSSQAPKLLFHYYDKDFNNEADTPDNFQSRRPNTSFCFLDIRSPGLGDTAMYLCATSGDRGRFQPQHFGDGTRLSIL.

The rearrangement uses TRBV29-1 and TRBJ2-5. The CDR3 consists of 12 residues. Germline-derived CDR1 and CDR2 are SQVTM and ANQGSEA. This chain's CDR3 is CSVPTYQETQYF.

The CDR3 sequence: CAGSLTSGGLRRSYNEQFF. The rearrangement joins TRBV7-6 to TRBJ2-1; TCRdb's D call, TRBD2, is unchecked because there is no DNA. The CDR3 has 19 amino acids. The germline V gene encodes CDR1 SGHVS and CDR2 FNYEAQ.

CDR3 protein: CASGSGGAGETQYF. The rearrangement joins TRBV6-2 or TRBV6-3 to TRBJ2-5; TCRdb proposes TRBD2, but this gene call is untestable without DNA. In germline, CDR1 is MNHEY, CDR2 SVGEGT. The CDR3 contains 14 residues.

The chain employs TRBV12-3 or TRBV12-4 and TRBJ1-5; TCRdb's D gene call, TRBD1, goes unchecked for lack of DNA. The CDR3 consists of 14 residues. CDR3: CASTPGTANQPQHF.

The chain couples TRBV6-5 to TRBJ2-7; the TRBD1 assignment by TCRdb is unverifiable without DNA. The CDR3 runs 14 residues. Per germline, CDR1 MNHEY and CDR2 SVGAGI. The CDR3 sequence: CASSYEGRSYEQYF.

The chain links TRBV7-8 to TRBJ1-1; with no DNA, the TCRdb D assignment of TRBD1 cannot be verified. Germline CDR1 reads SGHVS; CDR2 reads FQNEAQ. The CDR3 loop spans 17 amino acids. CDR3 sequence reads: CASSLEGTGLGDTEAFF.

This chain uses TRBV5-5 with TRBJ1-1. This CDR3 has 15 residues. Germline CDR1 SGHKS, CDR2 YYEKEE (reference sequence). CDR3 sequence: CASSLYRLSGTEAFF.

This rearrangement joins TRBV7-2 to TRBJ2-1. This CDR3 is built from 15 residues. Germline V lookup: CDR1 SGHTA, CDR2 FQGNSA. This CDR3 is CASSFMSSGYNEQFF.

The V and J genes are TRBV14 and TRBJ2-1. Germline V gene lookup returns CDR1 SGHDN and CDR2 FVKESK. The CDR3 is made up of 14 amino acids. CDR3: CASSQENGYNEQFF.

V and J are TRBV4-3 and TRBJ2-7. Germline V CDR1 and CDR2: LGHNA, YSLEER. The CDR3 is made up of 17 amino acids. CDR3 region: CASSQDIALGISYEQYF.

V and J are TRBV18 and TRBJ2-7; the D call of TRBD1 rests on TCRdb alone, since no DNA is present to check it. The length of the CDR3 is 16 residues. Germline lookup yields CDR1 KGHSH and CDR2 LQKENI. The CDR3 is CASSAGGAGESYEQYF.

This CDR3 reads CASMGFRNQPQHF. J is TRBJ1-5 and V is TRBV6-1. Per germline, CDR1 MNHNS and CDR2 SASEGT. CDR3 length equals 13 residues.

This sequence joins TRBV7-9 and TRBJ1-5; as DNA is missing, the TRBD1 call by TCRdb cannot be tested. The CDR3 totals 14 residues. CDR1 is SEHNR and CDR2 is FQNEAQ in the germline V gene (reference sequence). CDR3 sequence: CASSRGTADQPQHF.

The chain is built from TRBV28 and TRBJ1-3. The CDR3 runs to 11 residues. From germline, CDR1 is MDHEN and CDR2 SYDVKM. CDR3 in amino acids: CASSFRHTIYF.

V gene TRBV12-3 or TRBV12-4 combines with J gene TRBJ2-7; TCRdb picks TRBD1, but there is no DNA to check that call. The CDR3 has 12 residues. CDR3 sequence reads: CASSFGNYEQYF.

The rearrangement uses TRBV12-3 or TRBV12-4 and TRBJ2-3. The length of the CDR3 is 15 residues. CDR3 sequence: CASSPFACGTDTQYF.